This T cell receptor beta chain was profiled in a study of tissue T cells after allogeneic stem cell transplantation. Study-wide results and caveats: Limitations included a small, clinically heterogeneous cohort and limited sampling depth.

To note about this clone: What it recognizes is unknown. The gene symbols are mouse symbols. The CDR3 end falls 1 residue outside the read, so it is completed with the germline J gene.

The data were produced by immunoSEQ multiplex PCR, yet TCRdb's version contains in-frame clones alone and is incomplete. The sample has 2,700 or so clones, approximately 52% seen once; the top ten hold 25% to 35%. Trimming stripped 1 base from V and 2 bases from J, with 1 base between. CDR3 size: 12 residues. CDR1 is SNHLY, CDR2 FYNGKV, per germline (reference sequence). The time point is: mouse harvest day 7 after allogeneic transplant. Mouse grafts combined 10^7 T-cell-depleted bone marrow cells with 10^6 splenic CD5+ T cells. This sequence joins TRBV3 and TRBJ2-5; D unclear. This TCR derives from a female BALB/c mouse given C57BL/6 T cells with graft-versus-host disease after an allogeneic hematopoietic cell transplant. Sequences were obtained from spleen. The CDR3 region is CASSLVQDTQYF. Partial CDR3 DNA: TGTGCCAGCAGCTTAGTCCAAGACACCCAGTAC.